This T cell receptor beta chain was sequenced in a study of T cell responses to AZD1222 COVID-19 vaccine. Study results and caveats: White British ancestry dominated among donors, who included more females, and clonal diversity was possibly underestimated.

The CDR3 consists of 12 residues. The V gene lost 2 bases and the J gene lost 4 bases, with 3 bases spanning the gap. The germline V gene encodes CDR1 SGHTA and CDR2 FQGNSA. The method was immunoSEQ multiplex PCR; TCRdb's version includes in-frame clones alone and lacks a portion of them. This table has roughly 130,000 clones, roughly nine tenths appearing once. Worth noting for this clone: Its antigen is undetermined.

Source: peripheral blood, taken on day 0 of AZD1222 vaccination. The sequence derives from an adult in good health. The rearrangement links TRBV7-2 to TRBJ1-3; D call uncertain. The CDR3 DNA is TGTGCCAGCAGCTTAATCGGAAACACCATATATTTT. It specifies CASSLIGNTIYF.